This is a list of T cell receptor beta chains from one sample in a study of early T cells in non-severe SARS-CoV-2 infection. TCRdb processed the 5' RACE reads anew with MiXCR; each CDR3 protein has one entry. The sample holds 85,000 to 120,000 distinct CDR3 sequences, 13% seen once. Specimen: whole blood. The receptors shown here come from an adult who was a healthcare worker with PCR-confirmed SARS-CoV-2 infection or an uninfected control (not recorded which). The CDR3 runs from the conserved cysteine through the conserved F or W. The order of the fields is D gene, V gene, clone size, J gene, CDR3 DNA, CDR3 protein. D genes are given only for firm matches. Size is omitted from some rows. Given values are once, few, many or a class for expanded clones.

-	TRBV7-3	-	TRBJ2-1	TGTGCCAGCAGCTTATCCCCTAGGGGAACCTACAATGAGCAGTTCTTC	CASSLSPRGTYNEQFF
-	TRBV5-1	-	TRBJ2-7	TGCGCCAGCAGCTTGGACGGGTGGCGCGAGCAGTACTTC	CASSLDGWREQYF
-	TRBV28	many	TRBJ1-2	TGTGCCAGCAGTTTGGGGTGGCACCCTAACTATGGCTACACCTTC	CASSLGWHPNYGYTF
-	TRBV12-5	few	TRBJ1-2	TGTGCTAGTGGTCCCCTCGACAGAGGTAGTGGCTACACCTTC	CASGPLDRGSGYTF
TRBD2	TRBV11-2	few	TRBJ2-7	TGTGCCAGCAGCCCCTTAGCCTACAGCGGGAGTATCTACGAGCAGTACTTC	CASSPLAYSGSIYEQYF
-	TRBV20-1	few	TRBJ1-5	TGCAGTGCCCCGGGCGCCCGCAGTTATAGCAATCAGCCCCAGCATTTT	CSAPGARSYSNQPQHF
-	TRBV20-1	-	TRBJ2-3	TGCAGTGCCAGGTCGGACTGGGGCGGCCCTATCACAGATACGCAGTATTTT	CSARSDWGGPITDTQYF
-	TRBV6-1	many	TRBJ2-7	TGTGCCAGCATACGAAGCGGAGGCTCCTACGAGCAGTACTTC	CASIRSGGSYEQYF
-	TRBV2	few	TRBJ1-5	TGTGCCAGCAGTCTAATCTCAGGGGAGGATCAGCCCCAGCATTTT	CASSLISGEDQPQHF
TRBD1	TRBV4-2	-	TRBJ1-5	TGTGCCAGCAGCCCCGACAGGGTCGGTCAGCCCCAGCATTTT	CASSPDRVGQPQHF
-	TRBV6-5	many	TRBJ2-7	TGTGCCAGCAGTAGGGCCTCAGGGGAGCAGTACTTC	CASSRASGEQYF
TRBD1	TRBV2	many	TRBJ1-4	TGTGCCAGCAGTGTTGGGACAGGGAAAGGTGAAAAACTGTTTTTT	CASSVGTGKGEKLFF
TRBD1	TRBV11-2	few	TRBJ2-1	TGTGCCAGCAGCCAAACCGGGACAGGGAACTACAATGAGCAGTTCTTC	CASSQTGTGNYNEQFF
TRBD2	TRBV4-3	many	TRBJ2-7	TGCGCCAGCAGCCTGTCTAGCGGGAGCTACGAGCAGTACTTC	CASSLSSGSYEQYF
TRBD1	TRBV5-1	many	TRBJ1-2	TGCGCCAGCAGCCCGGGACAGAACTATGGCTACACCTTC	CASSPGQNYGYTF
-	TRBV7-7	many	TRBJ2-5	TGTGCCAGCAGCCCCGGACAGTACCAAGAGACCCAGTACTTC	CASSPGQYQETQYF
-	TRBV20-1	-	TRBJ1-1	TGCAGTGCTGAGGAGACTGAAGCTTTCTTT	CSAEETEAFF
-	TRBV5-1	many	TRBJ2-3	TGCGCCAGCGGAGAGAGGGATACGCAGTATTTT	CASGERDTQYF
-	TRBV20-1	medium-sized	TRBJ2-5	TGCAGCACCGGAAGAGGGCAAGAGACCCAGTACTTC	CSTGRGQETQYF
-	TRBV28	-	TRBJ2-7	TGTGCCAGCAGTTTTCTAGAATCTGTGCAGTACTTC	CASSFLESVQYF
-	TRBV15	-	TRBJ2-3	TGTGCCACCAGCAGAGGTGGGAGTGACACAGATACGCAGTATTTT	CATSRGGSDTDTQYF
-	TRBV18	few	TRBJ2-5	TGTGCCAGCTCACCAGACCTCCAAGAGACCCAGTACTTC	CASSPDLQETQYF
TRBD1	TRBV6-2/TRBV6-3	-	TRBJ1-5	TGTGCCACGGGACAGCCTTATGGCAATCAGCCCCAGCATTTT	CATGQPYGNQPQHF
-	TRBV7-9	many	TRBJ2-7	TGTGCCAGCAGCCTAGGGGGGCGTACCTACGAGCAGTACTTC	CASSLGGRTYEQYF
-	TRBV6-5	-	TRBJ2-7	TGTGCCAGCGCGGTCAATCGGGGGAGCTACGAGCAGTACTTC	CASAVNRGSYEQYF
-	TRBV20-1	many	TRBJ1-1	TGCAGTGCCACAAAGCGGTCTGAAGCTTTCTTT	CSATKRSEAFF
-	TRBV19	many	TRBJ1-5	TGTGCCAGTAGTATAACAGTAGATCAGCCCCAGCATTTT	CASSITVDQPQHF
TRBD1	TRBV5-5	many	TRBJ2-3	TGTGCCAGCAGCAGACAGGGATTGGCAGATACGCAGTATTTT	CASSRQGLADTQYF
TRBD2	TRBV12-3/TRBV12-4	many	TRBJ2-5	TGTGCCAGCAGTTACCCTTGGGGGGGGTCAGAGACCCAGTACTTC	CASSYPWGGSETQYF
-	TRBV12-3/TRBV12-4	many	TRBJ2-6	TGTGCCAGCAGTCCGTGGGGGTCTCGCTCTGGGGCCAACGTCCTGACTTTC	CASSPWGSRSGANVLTF
-	TRBV11-2	many	TRBJ2-3	TGTGCCAGCAGCTTCCAGACCCAAGGGGGCACAGATACGCAGTATTTT	CASSFQTQGGTDTQYF
TRBD1	TRBV9	-	TRBJ2-7	TGTGCCAGTGGGACAGGGAGGTCCTACGAGCAGTACTTC	CASGTGRSYEQYF
TRBD2	TRBV12-3/TRBV12-4	few	TRBJ2-1	TGTGCCAGCAGCCCCTCTAGCGGGAGTACGCAGGAGCAGTTCTTC	CASSPSSGSTQEQFF
-	TRBV27	-	TRBJ2-7	TGTGCCAGCAGCTCCCATTCGCAGGGTAGGAGCGAGCAGTACTTC	CASSSHSQGRSEQYF
TRBD2	TRBV7-2	-	TRBJ2-1	TGTGCCAGCAGCCGGGGACTAGCGGGGATCAATGAGCAGTTCTTC	CASSRGLAGINEQFF
TRBD1	TRBV9	few	TRBJ2-1	TGTGCCAGCGGAACAGGGGCTGAGCAGTTCTTC	CASGTGAEQFF